This T cell receptor beta chain was recovered during a study of T cell clones after liver transplantation. Study information: A pre-transplant mixed lymphocyte reaction with TCRbeta sequencing defined graft-donor-reactive clones followed in post-transplant blood. Timepoints were pre-transplant, pre-withdrawal, and after withdrawal was completed or failed. Pre-transplant mixed lymphocyte reactions yielded third-party-reactive TCRbeta sequences as comparators for graft-donor-reactive sequences.

Unstimulated PBMCs were sorted into CD3+CD4+ and CD3+CD8+ populations. Germline CDR1 is KGHSH and CDR2 is LQKENI. This CDR3 region has 15 residues. Trimming shortened V by 2 bases and J by 6 bases, and 14 bases separated the two germline ends. TCRdb's copy holds only in-frame clones and misses some; the assay was immunoSEQ multiplex PCR. The sample contains roughly 100,000 clones, about 88% of which appear only once. The V call is TRBV18, the J call TRBJ1-5; possible D gene TRBD1, 5 bases. This specimen was CD4+ T cells from blood, taken 45 to 50 months after liver transplant. The sequence derives from a human patient who received a liver transplant. The graft donor may have contributed some T cells. CDR3 bases: TGTGCCAGCTCACCAACAAAGGTAACAGGTCAGCCCCAGCATTTT. Translated: CASSPTKVTGQPQHF.